The clone carrying this T cell receptor (beta chain) was seen ten or more times. Its cognate antigen is unknown. TCRdb analysed the reads with MiXCR anew, one entry per CDR3 protein. The sample yields under 350,000 distinct CDR3 sequences, over 7.5% seen once. The sample belongs to a study of T cell repertoires in cytomegalovirus infection. Study-level background: Both CMV infection and a matching HLA type were indicated by public TCR beta signatures. The study's findings and limits: The ex vivo response was dominated by HLA-C-restricted CMV-specific TCR beta clonotypes. The cumulative frequency of public TCR beta families distinguished individuals who carried CMV together with the relevant HLA.

The specimen was PBMCs. This receptor was taken from a human donor in good health (CMV status not recorded). Some clones in this sample may be carry-over from other donors' samples.

CDR3 region: CASSLRQGGEAFF. CDR3 DNA sequence: TGTGCCAGCAGTTTAAGACAGGGCGGTGAAGCTTTCTTT. The chain uses TRBV6-2 or TRBV6-3 and TRBJ1-1; the match to TRBD1 covers 7 bases. J was trimmed by 7 bases and V by 4 bases; bases with no gene match: 6. This CDR3 is 13 amino acids long. The germline gives CDR1 MNHEY, CDR2 SVGEGT.